A single sample is the source of the 28 T cell receptor beta chains below, sequenced in a study of Ad26.COV2.S vaccination and SARS-CoV-2 variants. Clones were read by immunoSEQ multiplex PCR, and TCRdb kept only the in-frame ones, dropping some. The sample lists roughly 380,000 clones, around nine tenths seen once, with about 3.4% in the top ten. The treatment is: 15 to 20 received Ad26.COV2.S at low or high dose, single or two shots; about 5 received placebo; per-sample allocation not given. Samples were taken on day 63 after the first vaccine or placebo injection. This specimen was peripheral blood, taken in a trial of Ad26.COV2.S vaccine versus placebo. The receptors were sampled from a person between 18 and 65 years old who received the Ad26.COV2.S COVID-19 vaccine or a placebo.

The gene calls are TRBV14 and TRBJ2-7; 8 bases match TRBD1. This CDR3 has 17 residues. The germline gives CDR1 SGHDN, CDR2 FVKESK. With V trimmed by 2 bases and J by 2 bases, 11 bases remained unmatched. The CDR3 region is CASSQSHRDRTAYEQYF. The CDR3 coding sequence is TGTGCCAGCAGCCAATCCCATCGGGACAGGACAGCCTACGAGCAGTACTTC.

The chain is built from TRBV2 and TRBJ1-4, with TRBD1 matching over 7 bases. This CDR3 region has 15 residues. Per germline, CDR1 SNHLY and CDR2 FYNNEI. J lost 7 bases, V lost 6 bases, and 11 bases had no gene match. DNA for the CDR3: TGTGCCAGCAGCTCCGACAGGGATCGGTTTGAAAAACTGTTTTTT. This encodes CASSSDRDRFEKLFF.

The chain combines TRBV19 with TRBJ2-1; 7 bases map to TRBD2. CDR3 size: 12 residues. In germline, CDR1 is LNHDA, CDR2 SQIVND (reference sequence). V trimming: 8 bases; J trimming: 7 bases; junction bases outside the gene matches: 5. CDR3 loop: CASRTSWNEQFF. CDR3 sequence (DNA): TGTGCCAGTCGGACTAGTTGGAATGAGCAGTTCTTC.

The rearrangement joins TRBV10-2 to TRBJ2-3; 11 bases map to TRBD2. J lost 2 bases, V lost 4 bases, and 8 bases had no gene match. The length of the CDR3 is 17 residues. The germline V gene encodes CDR1 WSHSY and CDR2 SAAADI. Written as DNA, the CDR3 is TGCGCCAGCAGTGCACTCACTAGCGGGGGCTCCACAGATACGCAGTATTTT. It translates to CASSALTSGGSTDTQYF.

This sequence joins TRBV5-6 and TRBJ1-1; TRBD1 aligns across 9 bases. CDR1 is SGHDT, CDR2 YYEEEE, per germline. This CDR3 has 14 amino acids. J gave up 4 bases and V 1 base, and 2 bases lay outside the gene matches. The CDR3 sequence: CASSLWGQGTEAFF. The CDR3 DNA is TGTGCCAGCAGCTTGTGGGGACAGGGCACTGAAGCTTTCTTT.

This chain connects TRBV11-2 to TRBJ2-7; TRBD1 matches at 8 bases. The V gene end was trimmed by 5 bases and the J gene end by 3 bases; junction bases not matched to a gene: 6. CDR1 and CDR2 (germline): SGHAT, FQNNGV. CDR3 length: 14 residues. The CDR3 DNA sequence: TGTGCCAGCAGCCCTCAGGACAGGGTCTACGAGCAGTACTTC. Translated, it gives CASSPQDRVYEQYF.

This rearrangement joins TRBV9 to TRBJ2-3; 11 bases match TRBD2. Looked up from germline, CDR1 is SGDLS and CDR2 is YYNGEE. The CDR3 sequence is 17 residues long. V lost 4 bases and J lost 0; bases outside the gene matches: 7. The CDR3 region has the DNA TGTGCCAGCAGCCCCCGACTAGCGGGAACTAGCACAGATACGCAGTATTTT. It translates to CASSPRLAGTSTDTQYF.

V and J are TRBV3-1 (or the pseudogene TRBV3-2) and TRBJ1-6; 7 nucleotides line up with TRBD1. V gave up 2 bases and J gave up 7 bases; unmatched junction bases: 2. CDR1 is LGHDT and CDR2 is YNNKEL in the germline V gene (reference sequence). This CDR3 comprises 14 residues. CDR3 region: CASSQQDRNSPLHF. DNA for the CDR3: TGTGCCAGCAGCCAACAGGACAGGAATTCACCCCTCCACTTT.

This clone is a singleton in its sample. The chain is built from TRBV9 and TRBJ2-2; D could derive from TRBD1 or TRBD2 (6 bases each). With 0 bases removed from V and 3 bases from J, the gap between germline ends came to 15 bases. The length of the CDR3 is 17 residues. Germline lookup yields CDR1 SGDLS and CDR2 YYNGEE. CDR3 loop: CASSVDPRGPDTGELFF. The DNA of the CDR3 is TGTGCCAGCAGCGTAGATCCACGGGGGCCGGACACCGGGGAGCTGTTTTTT.

This clone appeared once. The V gene is TRBV7-8, the J gene TRBJ1-5; 11 bases match TRBD1. Germline V gene sequence: CDR1 SGHVS, CDR2 FQNEAQ. J was trimmed by 7 bases and V by 2 bases; bases with no gene match: 7. The CDR3 covers 16 residues. CDR3 sequence (DNA): TGTGCCAGCAGCTTACAGGACAGGGGGCTTGGGCAGCCCCAGCATTTT. It encodes CASSLQDRGLGQPQHF.

The V call is TRBV4-1, the J call TRBJ1-3; no clear D gene. CDR1 is MGHRA and CDR2 is YSYEKL in the germline V gene. The V end was cut by 10 bases, the J end by 0 bases, with 4 bases between. This CDR3 spans 11 amino acids. In nucleotides, the CDR3 is TGCGCCACCTTCTCTGGAAACACCATATATTTT. Its translation is CATFSGNTIYF.

The J gene is TRBJ2-6, the V gene TRBV6-1; the D is unclear. The CDR3 runs to 13 residues. The ends were cut back, 3 bases at V and 9 bases at J, with 9 bases in the middle. Germline-derived CDR1 and CDR2 are MNHNS and SASEGT. CDR3 in amino acids: CASSEASLNVLTF. CDR3 bases: TGTGCCAGCAGTGAGGCCAGTCTCAACGTCCTGACTTTC.

The rearrangement links TRBV7-9 to TRBJ2-2; 8 bases are shared with TRBD2. V lost 3 bases and J lost 0; bases outside the gene matches: 12. The CDR3 has 19 amino acids. Germline V lookup: CDR1 SEHNR, CDR2 FQNEAQ (reference sequence). The CDR3 DNA reads as TGTGCCAGCAGCTTGAAGGCGGGACTAGGCGAGTCGAACACCGGGGAGCTGTTTTTT. Encoded protein: CASSLKAGLGESNTGELFF.

In regard to this clone: This CDR3 is also generated by other DNA sequences in the sample. CDR3 sequence (DNA): TGTGCCAGCAGCTTGGGGGGAGGAACCTACGAGCAGTACTTC. Its protein product is CASSLGGGTYEQYF. This chain joins TRBV7-2 and TRBJ2-7, with D perhaps TRBD2 (6 bases). Germline-derived CDR1 and CDR2 are SGHTA and FQGNSA. Trimming removed 3 bases from V and 2 bases from J, with 11 bases in between. This CDR3 has 14 residues.

The chain carries TRBV7-9 and TRBJ2-1; D might be TRBD1 (6 bases). Germline CDR1 and CDR2: SEHNR and FQNEAQ (reference sequence). The CDR3 length is 13 residues. Deletions cut 4 bases from V and 6 bases from J, with 10 bases between. The CDR3 spells CASSYPQGNEQFF. The CDR3 nucleotides are TGTGCCAGCAGCTACCCACAGGGCAATGAGCAGTTCTTC.

The sample holds a few counts of this clone. The gene calls are TRBV6-1 and TRBJ2-2, with a weak D call TRBD1 (5 bases). The germline gives CDR1 MNHNS, CDR2 SASEGT. The V gene lost 0 bases and the J gene lost 4 bases, with 15 bases spanning the gap. CDR3 length: 17 amino acids. CDR3 amino acids: CASSEASGQGGTGELFF. CDR3 nucleotides: TGTGCCAGCAGTGAAGCGTCTGGGCAGGGTGGCACCGGGGAGCTGTTTTTT.

The chain carries TRBV27 and TRBJ1-2; 8 bases match TRBD1. The germline V gene has CDR1 MNHEY and CDR2 SMNVEV (reference sequence). The CDR3 extends over 14 amino acids. The junction had 10 bases not matched to a gene; V was cut back by 5 bases and J by 8 bases. CDR3 in amino acids: CASSTWTGLGGYTF. The CDR3 coding sequence is TGTGCCAGCAGTACGTGGACAGGGCTGGGCGGCTACACCTTC.

The chain combines TRBV5-8 with TRBJ1-5, with D unclear. Looked up from germline, CDR1 is SGHTS and CDR2 is YDEGEE. V shed 0 bases and J shed 6 bases, with 10 bases lying between them. CDR3 length equals 14 residues. CDR3 sequence reads: CASSLVAGTQPQHF. CDR3 DNA sequence: TGTGCCAGCAGCTTGGTGGCAGGAACTCAGCCCCAGCATTTT.

The V call is TRBV20-1, the J call TRBJ1-2; weak D call: TRBD1 (5 bases). The CDR3 covers 11 residues. Germline CDR1 is DFQATT and CDR2 is SNEGSKA (reference sequence). V lost 5 bases and J lost 8, with 12 bases in between. In nucleotides, the CDR3 is TGCAGTGCTTCGGGGTGGGACGGCTACACCTTC. Translating gives CSASGWDGYTF.

The genes are TRBV2 and TRBJ1-3; no clear D. CDR1 SNHLY and CDR2 FYNNEI come from the germline V gene. The CDR3 runs 17 residues. Deletions cut 0 bases from V and 0 bases from J, with 12 bases between. The CDR3 region is CASSEATWSRSGNTIYF. Written as DNA, the CDR3 is TGTGCCAGCAGTGAAGCGACGTGGAGTCGCTCTGGAAACACCATATATTTT. The variable domain in full, with the rest retrieved from reference TRBV2 and TRBJ1-3, is EPEVTQTPSHQVTQMGQEVILRCVPISNHLYFYWYRQILGQKVEFLVSFYNNEISEKSEIFDDQFSVERPDGSNFTLKIRSTKLEDSAMYFCASSEATWSRSGNTIYFGEGSWLTVV.

The chain joins TRBV15 to TRBJ1-3; TRBD1 matches 9 bases. In germline, CDR1 is LNHNV, CDR2 YYDKDF (reference sequence). J gave up 4 bases and V 5 bases, and 3 bases lay outside the gene matches. The CDR3 has 14 residues. The CDR3 nucleotides read TGTGCCACCAGCGGACAGGGGTACGGAAACACCATATATTTT. It codes for CATSGQGYGNTIYF.

J is TRBJ2-7 and V is TRBV19; 7 nucleotides match TRBD1. V gave up 5 bases and J gave up 0 bases; unmatched junction bases: 10. The CDR3 runs to 16 residues. In germline, CDR1 is LNHDA, CDR2 SQIVND (reference sequence). The CDR3 DNA reads TGTGCCAGTAGTCCGCAGACAGGGTTGAGCTCCTACGAGCAGTACTTC. It translates to CASSPQTGLSSYEQYF.

This clone was recorded once. The rearrangement uses TRBV7-2 and TRBJ2-7; D is undetermined. The ends were cut back, 1 base at V and 4 bases at J, with 11 bases in the middle. Germline assignment: CDR1 SGHTA and CDR2 FQGNSA. The CDR3 is 14 residues long. The CDR3 nucleotides are TGTGCCAGCAGCTTAGGCGGCAATCGTTACGAGCAGTACTTC. It translates to CASSLGGNRYEQYF.

The V call is TRBV5-1, the J call TRBJ1-4, with 8 bases that match TRBD1. The J segment lost 6 bases and the V segment lost 4 bases, leaving 5 bases of the junction unmatched. The CDR3 spans 14 residues. The germline V gene has CDR1 SGHRS and CDR2 YFSETQ. DNA of the CDR3: TGCGCCAGCAGCACCCAGACAGGGGATGAAAAACTGTTTTTT. Residues: CASSTQTGDEKLFF.

The chain has TRBV11-1 and TRBJ2-7, with 8 bases identical to TRBD2. The germline V gene encodes CDR1 SGHAT and CDR2 FQDESV (reference sequence). CDR3 length: 14 residues. Trimming at V came to 1 base and at J to 6 bases, leaving 5 bases not matched to a gene. DNA for the CDR3: TGTGCCAGCAGCTTAGAGGGGACTAGTCGCGAGCAGTACTTC. Protein product: CASSLEGTSREQYF.

This clone appeared a single time. J is TRBJ1-4 and V is TRBV6-5; 9 positions match TRBD1. CDR3 size: 15 residues. The V and J ends lost 5 bases and 7 bases, in that order; junction bases with no gene match: 8. Germline assignment: CDR1 MNHEY and CDR2 SVGAGI. For the CDR3, the DNA is TGTGCCAGCAGTCTACAGGGGGCTAAGGGTGAAAAACTGTTTTTT. Translating it yields CASSLQGAKGEKLFF.

The genes are TRBV6-5 and TRBJ1-2; perhaps TRBD1 as D (5 bases). The CDR3 runs 13 residues. Germline CDR1 is MNHEY and CDR2 is SVGAGI. V dropped 0 bases and J dropped 8 bases, with 10 bases sitting between them. The CDR3, as DNA: TGTGCCAGCAGTTACTCGACGGGGGAAGGCTACACCTTC. It translates to CASSYSTGEGYTF.

As DNA, the CDR3 is TGTGCCAGCAGCCCCCGGGACAACGGTGGAAACACCATATATTTT. As protein: CASSPRDNGGNTIYF. The genes are TRBV7-2 and TRBJ1-3; D may be TRBD1 (6 bases). The CDR3 length is 15 residues. CDR1 is SGHTA and CDR2 is FQGNSA in the germline V gene. Between the trimmed V and J ends, which lost 5 bases and 3 bases, there was a span of 14 bases. The full variable domain, its missing parts supplied by reference TRBV7-2 and TRBJ1-3, is GAGVSQSPSNKVTEKGKDVELRCDPISGHTALYWYRQSLGQGLEFLIYFQGNSAPDKSGLPSDRFSAERTGGSVSTLTIQRTQQEDSAVYLCASSPRDNGGNTIYFGEGSWLTVV.